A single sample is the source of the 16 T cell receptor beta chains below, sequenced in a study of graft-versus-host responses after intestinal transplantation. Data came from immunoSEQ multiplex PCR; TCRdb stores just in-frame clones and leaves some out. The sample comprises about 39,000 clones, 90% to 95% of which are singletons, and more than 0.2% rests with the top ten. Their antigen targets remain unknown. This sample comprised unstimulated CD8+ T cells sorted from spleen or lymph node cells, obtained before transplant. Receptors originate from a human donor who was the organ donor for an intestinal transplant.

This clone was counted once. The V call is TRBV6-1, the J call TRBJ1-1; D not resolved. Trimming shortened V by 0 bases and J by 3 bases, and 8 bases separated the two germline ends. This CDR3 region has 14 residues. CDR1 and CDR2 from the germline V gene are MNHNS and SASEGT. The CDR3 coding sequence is TGTGCCAGCAGTGAAGCGGCAGCCTACACTGAAGCTTTCTTT. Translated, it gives CASSEAAAYTEAFF.

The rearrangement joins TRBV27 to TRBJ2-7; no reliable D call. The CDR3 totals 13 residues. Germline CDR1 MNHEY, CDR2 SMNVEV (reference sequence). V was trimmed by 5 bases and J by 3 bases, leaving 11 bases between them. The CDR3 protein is CASSRGTFYEQYF. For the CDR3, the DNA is TGTGCCAGCAGTAGAGGTACCTTCTACGAGCAGTACTTC.

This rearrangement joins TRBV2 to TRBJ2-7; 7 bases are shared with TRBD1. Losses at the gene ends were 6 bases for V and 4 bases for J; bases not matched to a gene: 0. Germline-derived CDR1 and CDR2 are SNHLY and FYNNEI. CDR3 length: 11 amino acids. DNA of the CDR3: TGTGCCAGCAGACAGGGGTACGAGCAGTACTTC. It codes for CASRQGYEQYF.

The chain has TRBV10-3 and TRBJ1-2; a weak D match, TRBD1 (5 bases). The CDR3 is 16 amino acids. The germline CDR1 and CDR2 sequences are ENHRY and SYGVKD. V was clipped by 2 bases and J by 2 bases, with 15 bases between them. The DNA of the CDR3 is TGTGCCATCAGTGAGCCATTGGGACGGCTGAACTATGGCTACACCTTC. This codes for CAISEPLGRLNYGYTF.

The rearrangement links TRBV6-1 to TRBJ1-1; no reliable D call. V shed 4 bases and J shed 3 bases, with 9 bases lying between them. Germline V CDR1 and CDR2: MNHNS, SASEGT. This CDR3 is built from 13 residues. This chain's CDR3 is CASSVDWDTEAFF. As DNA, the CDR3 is TGTGCCAGCAGTGTAGACTGGGACACTGAAGCTTTCTTT.

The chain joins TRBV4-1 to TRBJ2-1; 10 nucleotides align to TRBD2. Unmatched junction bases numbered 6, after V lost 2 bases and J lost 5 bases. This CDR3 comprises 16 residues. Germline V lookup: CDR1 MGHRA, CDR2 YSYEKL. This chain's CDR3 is CASSQSSGGEDNEQFF. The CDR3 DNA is TGCGCCAGCAGCCAATCCAGCGGGGGGGAGGACAATGAGCAGTTCTTC.

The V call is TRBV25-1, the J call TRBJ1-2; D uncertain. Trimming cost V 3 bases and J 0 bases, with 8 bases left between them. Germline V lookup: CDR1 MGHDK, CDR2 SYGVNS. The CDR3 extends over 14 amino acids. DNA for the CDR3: TGTGCCAGCAGTGAGGGCGGGGCTAACTATGGCTACACCTTC. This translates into CASSEGGANYGYTF.

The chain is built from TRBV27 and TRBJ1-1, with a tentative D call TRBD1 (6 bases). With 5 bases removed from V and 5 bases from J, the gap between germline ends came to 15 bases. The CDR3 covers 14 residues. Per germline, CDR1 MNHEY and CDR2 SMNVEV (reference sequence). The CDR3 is CASSPLGGGTEAFF. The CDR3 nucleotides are TGTGCCAGCAGTCCCCTGGGGGGCGGGACTGAAGCTTTCTTT.

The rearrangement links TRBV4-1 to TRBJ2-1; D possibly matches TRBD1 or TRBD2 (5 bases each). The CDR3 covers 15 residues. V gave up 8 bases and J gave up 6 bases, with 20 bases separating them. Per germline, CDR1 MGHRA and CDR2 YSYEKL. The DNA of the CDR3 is TGCGCCAGCGGGCCCCCGGGGCTAGCCGGCAATGAGCAGTTCTTC. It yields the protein CASGPPGLAGNEQFF.

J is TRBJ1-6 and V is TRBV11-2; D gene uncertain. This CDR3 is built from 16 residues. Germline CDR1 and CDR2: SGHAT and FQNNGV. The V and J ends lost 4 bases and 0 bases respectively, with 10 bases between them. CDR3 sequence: CASSSSQSSYNSPLHF. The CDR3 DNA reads TGTGCCAGCAGCTCCTCGCAGAGCTCCTATAATTCACCCCTCCACTTT.

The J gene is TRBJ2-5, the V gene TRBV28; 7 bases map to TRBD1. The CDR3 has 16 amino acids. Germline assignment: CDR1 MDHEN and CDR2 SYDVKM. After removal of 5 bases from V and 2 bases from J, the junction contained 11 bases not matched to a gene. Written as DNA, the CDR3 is TGTGCCAGCAGTCAGCTCCAGGGGGAAGGGCAAGAGACCCAGTACTTC. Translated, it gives CASSQLQGEGQETQYF.

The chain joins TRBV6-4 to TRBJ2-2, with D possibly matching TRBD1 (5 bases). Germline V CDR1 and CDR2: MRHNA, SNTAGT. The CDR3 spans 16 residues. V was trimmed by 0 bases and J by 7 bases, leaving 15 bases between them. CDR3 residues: CASSDSIRGRNGELFF. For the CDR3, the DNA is TGTGCCAGCAGTGACTCGATTAGGGGCCGAAACGGGGAGCTGTTTTTT.

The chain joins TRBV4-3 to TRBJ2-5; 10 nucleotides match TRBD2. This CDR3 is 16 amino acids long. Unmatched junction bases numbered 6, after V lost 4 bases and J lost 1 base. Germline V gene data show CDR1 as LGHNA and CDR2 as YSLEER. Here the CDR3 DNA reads TGCGCCAGCAGCCTAGAGAGCGGGGGGGGCCAAGAGACCCAGTACTTC. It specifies CASSLESGGGQETQYF.

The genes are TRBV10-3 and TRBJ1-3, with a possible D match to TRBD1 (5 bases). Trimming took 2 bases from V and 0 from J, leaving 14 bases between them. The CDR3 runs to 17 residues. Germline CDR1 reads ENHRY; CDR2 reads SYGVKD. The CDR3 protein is CAISEPDTGSSGNTIYF. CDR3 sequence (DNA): TGTGCCATCAGTGAGCCGGATACAGGCAGCTCTGGAAACACCATATATTTT.

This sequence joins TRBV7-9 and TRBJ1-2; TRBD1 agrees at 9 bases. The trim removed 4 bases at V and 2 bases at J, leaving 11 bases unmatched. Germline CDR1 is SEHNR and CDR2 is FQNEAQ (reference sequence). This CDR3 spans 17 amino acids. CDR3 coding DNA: TGTGCCAGCAGCTCCGGGACAGGGACCTGGGGCAACTATGGCTACACCTTC. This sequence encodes CASSSGTGTWGNYGYTF.

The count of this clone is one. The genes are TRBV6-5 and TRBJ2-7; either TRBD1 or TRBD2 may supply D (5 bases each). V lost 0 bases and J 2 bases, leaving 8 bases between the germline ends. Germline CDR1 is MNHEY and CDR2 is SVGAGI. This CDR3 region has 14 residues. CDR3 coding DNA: TGTGCCAGCAGTTACTCCGGGACGGCCTACGAGCAGTACTTC. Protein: CASSYSGTAYEQYF.